The next 23 T cell receptor beta chains were all read from a single sample in a study of glioma-infiltrating T cells after dendritic cell vaccination. Repertoires were generated with immunoSEQ multiplex PCR, while TCRdb's copy carries only in-frame clones and drops some. The table lists 65,000 to 80,000 clones, about 86% of them singletons, with 7% to 9% in the top ten. The input for sequencing was blood, taken before dendritic cell vaccination. Every receptor here comes from a human donor with glioblastoma.

This clone was detected once. The genes are TRBV5-1 and TRBJ1-3, with a possible D match to TRBD1 (6 bases). The CDR3 consists of 15 residues. In germline, CDR1 is SGHRS, CDR2 YFSETQ. Trimming removed 4 bases from V and 4 bases from J, with 15 bases in between. As DNA, the CDR3 is TGCGCCAGCAGCCCGCACAGGGATCCAGGAAACACCATATATTTT. Its translation is CASSPHRDPGNTIYF.

The chain uses TRBV18 and TRBJ1-1; D remains ambiguous. Trimming pared 0 bases from V and 0 bases from J, leaving 5 bases between. The length of the CDR3 is 14 residues. Germline-derived CDR1 and CDR2 are KGHSH and LQKENI. CDR3 amino acids: CASSPPSVNTEAFF. CDR3 coding DNA: TGTGCCAGCTCACCACCGTCGGTGAACACTGAAGCTTTCTTT.

The chain is built from TRBV10-3 and TRBJ1-2; D perhaps matches TRBD1 (6 bases). Between the trimmed V and J ends, which lost 10 bases and 4 bases, there was a span of 13 bases. The CDR3 runs to 12 residues. Germline loops: CDR1 ENHRY, CDR2 SYGVKD. Written as DNA, the CDR3 is TGTGCCACCAAGGACAGTTCCTATGGCTACACCTTC. It codes for CATKDSSYGYTF.

The V call is TRBV19, the J call TRBJ1-6; 9 bases align to TRBD1. Germline CDR1 is LNHDA and CDR2 is SQIVND (reference sequence). Losses at the gene ends were 1 base for V and 7 bases for J; bases not matched to a gene: 2. CDR3 length equals 15 residues. Here the CDR3 reads CASSIVGTGNSPLHF. The CDR3 nucleotides are TGTGCCAGTAGTATAGTTGGGACAGGGAATTCACCCCTCCACTTT. The whole variable domain, filled in from reference TRBV19 and TRBJ1-6, reads DGGITQSPKYLFRKEGQNVTLSCEQNLNHDAMYWYRQDPGQGLRLIYYSQIVNDFQKGDIAEGYSVSREKKESFPLTVTSAQKNPTAFYLCASSIVGTGNSPLHFGNGTRLTVT.

The rearrangement links TRBV9 to TRBJ2-1, with TRBD1 matching over 8 bases. After removal of 0 bases from V and 2 bases from J, the junction contained 4 bases not matched to a gene. Germline values: CDR1 SGDLS, CDR2 YYNGEE. The CDR3 extends over 16 amino acids. As DNA, the CDR3 is TGTGCCAGCAGCGTAGGGGGGACAGGCGCCTACAATGAGCAGTTCTTC. This sequence encodes CASSVGGTGAYNEQFF.

The rearrangement links TRBV29-1 to TRBJ1-1, with D unresolved. This CDR3 is 14 amino acids long. From germline, CDR1 is SQVTM and CDR2 ANQGSEA. V dropped 7 bases and J dropped 0 bases, with 15 bases sitting between them. The CDR3 reads CSAAYAGMNTEAFF. The CDR3 DNA sequence: TGCAGCGCCGCGTATGCGGGGATGAACACTGAAGCTTTCTTT.

The rearrangement links TRBV9 to TRBJ2-7; 8 positions agree with TRBD2. In germline, CDR1 is SGDLS, CDR2 YYNGEE. The V gene end was trimmed by 0 bases and the J gene end by 3 bases; junction bases not matched to a gene: 2. This CDR3 region has 14 residues. The CDR3 reads CASSVGTSGYEQYF. The CDR3 region has the DNA TGTGCCAGCAGCGTAGGTACTAGCGGCTACGAGCAGTACTTC.

This clone was seen only a few times. The chain couples TRBV19 to TRBJ1-3; D is uncertain. Germline CDR1 and CDR2: LNHDA and SQIVND (reference sequence). The CDR3 totals 15 residues. Trimming removed 4 bases at V and 1 base at J, with 11 bases between. The CDR3 loop is CASSRSAASGNTIYF. CDR3 nucleotide sequence: TGTGCCAGTAGTAGATCGGCGGCTTCTGGAAACACCATATATTTT.

The J gene is TRBJ2-3, the V gene TRBV14, with a possible D match to TRBD2 (5 bases). V was cut by 4 bases and J by 0 bases, with 8 bases left in between. From germline, CDR1 is SGHDN and CDR2 FVKESK. The CDR3 runs to 14 residues. The CDR3 here is CASSRGLSTDTQYF. The CDR3 DNA follows: TGTGCCAGCAGCCGCGGACTCAGCACAGATACGCAGTATTTT.

V and J are TRBV25-1 and TRBJ1-5; D is ambiguous. Germline loops: CDR1 MGHDK, CDR2 SYGVNS. CDR3 length: 11 amino acids. V gave up 5 bases and J gave up 13 bases, with 12 bases separating them. As DNA, the CDR3 is TGTGCCAGCAGTAGAGGCGGCCGTCAGCATTTT. Amino acid sequence: CASSRGGRQHF. Full variable domain (rest looked up from reference TRBV25-1 and TRBJ1-5): EADIYQTPRYLVIGTGKKITLECSQTMGHDKMYWYQQDPGMELHLIHYSYGVNSTEKGDLSSESTVSRIRTEHFPLTLESARPSHTSQYLCASSRGGRQHFGDGTRLSIL.

This sequence joins TRBV5-1 and TRBJ2-5; 7 bases agree with TRBD1. Germline V gene data show CDR1 as SGHRS and CDR2 as YFSETQ. V was pared by 0 bases and J by 4 bases, with 6 bases of the junction left unmatched. The CDR3 is made up of 15 amino acids. The CDR3 loop is CASSLGQGFSETQYF. CDR3 nucleotide sequence: TGCGCCAGCAGCTTGGGACAGGGTTTCTCAGAGACCCAGTACTTC.

The chain links TRBV7-3 to TRBJ1-6; 7 nucleotides agree with TRBD1. The ends lost 2 bases at V and 11 bases at J; junction bases unmatched: 6. The CDR3 runs 14 residues. Germline values: CDR1 SGHTA, CDR2 FQGTGA. The CDR3 region is CASSLGTDLAPLHF. The CDR3 bases are TGTGCCAGCAGCTTAGGGACAGATCTAGCACCCCTCCACTTT. Full variable domain (remainder filled in from reference TRBV7-3 and TRBJ1-6): GAGVSQTPSNKVTEKGKYVELRCDPISGHTALYWYRQSLGQGPEFLIYFQGTGAADDSGLPNDRFFAVRPEGSVSTLKIQRTERGDSAVYLCASSLGTDLAPLHFGNGTRLTVT.

This chain joins TRBV19 and TRBJ2-2, with 9 bases matching TRBD2. CDR3 length equals 16 residues. V lost 5 bases and J lost 3; bases outside the gene matches: 7. CDR1 and CDR2 from the germline V gene are LNHDA and SQIVND (reference sequence). Here the CDR3 reads CASSPSSGGYTGELFF. CDR3 in DNA: TGTGCCAGTAGTCCCTCAAGCGGGGGGTACACCGGGGAGCTGTTTTTT.

This clone was counted between two and nine times. The chain uses TRBV7-9 and TRBJ1-1, with 9 bases matching TRBD1. Germline lookup yields CDR1 SEHNR and CDR2 FQNEAQ (reference sequence). V was clipped by 3 bases and J by 9 bases; unmatched bases: 2. The CDR3 covers 12 residues. CDR3 DNA: TGTGCCAGCAGCTTCTACAGGGGGCAAGCTTTCTTT. Translating gives CASSFYRGQAFF.

This clone has just one count. V usage is TRBV6-5 and J usage is TRBJ1-1, with 7 nucleotides matching TRBD1. The CDR3 has 14 amino acids. The ends lost 4 bases at V and 4 bases at J; junction bases unmatched: 6. The germline CDR1 and CDR2 sequences are MNHEY and SVGAGI. The CDR3 loop reads CASSFDRASTEAFF. The DNA for the CDR3 is TGTGCCAGCAGTTTTGACAGGGCCAGCACTGAAGCTTTCTTT.

This clone was picked up a small number of times. This chain joins TRBV5-1 and TRBJ1-1, with a tentative D call TRBD1 (6 bases). This CDR3 region has 14 residues. Trimming removed 0 bases at V and 6 bases at J, with 12 bases between. Per germline, CDR1 SGHRS and CDR2 YFSETQ. CDR3 DNA: TGCGCCAGCAGCTTGGCGGGGACATCCTCTGAAGCTTTCTTT. Translation gives CASSLAGTSSEAFF. The variable domain in full, completed from reference TRBV5-1 and TRBJ1-1, reads KAGVTQTPRYLIKTRGQQVTLSCSPISGHRSVSWYQQTPGQGLQFLFEYFSETQRNKGNFPGRFSGRQFSNSRSEMNVSTLELGDSALYLCASSLAGTSSEAFFGQGTRLTVV.

The chain is built from TRBV11-2 and TRBJ1-2; D possibly corresponds to TRBD1 (5 bases). Germline V gene data show CDR1 as SGHAT and CDR2 as FQNNGV. With 6 bases removed from V and 9 bases from J, the gap between germline ends came to 23 bases. This CDR3 spans 15 amino acids. CDR3 in amino acids: CASSSVQAEYESYTF. As DNA, the CDR3 is TGTGCCAGCAGTTCAGTACAGGCTGAGTATGAGAGCTACACCTTC. Full variable domain (missing parts from reference TRBV11-2 and TRBJ1-2): EAGVAQSPRYKIIEKRQSVAFWCNPISGHATLYWYQQILGQGPKLLIQFQNNGVVDDSQLPKDRFSAERLKGVDSTLKIQPAKLEDSAVYLCASSSVQAEYESYTFGSGTRLTVV.

CDR3 sequence (DNA): TGTGCCAGCAGCTTGGATGCGGGAAACACTGAAGCTTTCTTT. It encodes CASSLDAGNTEAFF. The rearrangement links TRBV5-6 to TRBJ1-1; no reliable D call. V dropped 0 bases and J dropped 2 bases, with 8 bases sitting between them. The germline V gene encodes CDR1 SGHDT and CDR2 YYEEEE. CDR3 length equals 14 residues.

This clone is a singleton in its sample. This chain links TRBV12-5 with TRBJ1-4, with 8 bases aligning to TRBD1. The ends lost 1 base at V and 8 bases at J; junction bases unmatched: 12. Looked up from germline, CDR1 is LGHNT and CDR2 is FRNRAP. The CDR3 contains 17 residues. CDR3 protein: CASGLAPKDRGSEKLFF. CDR3 bases: TGTGCTAGTGGTTTGGCCCCAAAAGACAGGGGATCCGAAAAACTGTTTTTT. Combining the CDR3 with reference TRBV12-5 and TRBJ1-4 gives the whole variable domain DARVTQTPRHKVTEMGQEVTMRCQPILGHNTVFWYRQTMMQGLELLAYFRNRAPLDDSGMPKDRFSAEMPDATLATLKIQPSEPRDSAVYFCASGLAPKDRGSEKLFFGSGTQLSVL.

The gene calls are TRBV5-1 and TRBJ2-2, with a tentative D call TRBD1 (5 bases). V shed 2 bases and J shed 1 base, with 6 bases lying between them. The CDR3 totals 14 residues. From germline, CDR1 is SGHRS and CDR2 YFSETQ. The CDR3 here is CASSLGVNTGELFF. The DNA of the CDR3 is TGCGCCAGCAGCTTAGGGGTGAACACCGGGGAGCTGTTTTTT.

The chain combines TRBV6-1 with TRBJ1-1; no definite D call. Germline V lookup: CDR1 MNHNS, CDR2 SASEGT. Trimming left V 5 bases short and J 3 bases short, with 16 bases between. CDR3 length: 15 residues. CDR3 sequence (DNA): TGTGCCAGCAGTCCTCTTCAGGCAGCCTACACTGAAGCTTTCTTT. Translated: CASSPLQAAYTEAFF.

The chain joins TRBV15 to TRBJ1-6; 7 bases line up with TRBD1. The length of the CDR3 is 17 residues. The V gene's germline CDR1 is LNHNV and CDR2 YYDKDF (reference sequence). The ends lost 5 bases at V and 0 bases at J; junction bases unmatched: 7. The CDR3 DNA sequence: TGTGCCACCAGCGTGGGACAGCTGAGCTCCTATAATTCACCCCTCCACTTT. Its translation: CATSVGQLSSYNSPLHF.

As DNA, the CDR3 is TGTGCCAGCAGTCGACAGGATAAGGTCGATAGGGCTTTCTTT. Translated: CASSRQDKVDRAFF. This chain connects TRBV25-1 to TRBJ1-1; D possibly corresponds to TRBD1 (6 bases). Trimming left V 5 bases short and J 11 bases short, with 21 bases between. Germline CDR1 is MGHDK and CDR2 is SYGVNS. This CDR3 is built from 14 residues.